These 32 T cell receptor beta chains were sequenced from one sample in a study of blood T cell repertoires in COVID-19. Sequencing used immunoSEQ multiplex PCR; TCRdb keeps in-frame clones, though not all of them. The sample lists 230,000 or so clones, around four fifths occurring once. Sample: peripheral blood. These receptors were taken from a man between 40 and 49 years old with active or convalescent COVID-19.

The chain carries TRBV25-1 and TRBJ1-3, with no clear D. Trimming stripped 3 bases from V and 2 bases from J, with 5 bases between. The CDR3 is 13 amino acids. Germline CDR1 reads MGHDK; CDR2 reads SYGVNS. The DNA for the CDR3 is TGTGCCAGCAGTGACGGTCCTGGAAACACCATATATTTT. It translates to CASSDGPGNTIYF.

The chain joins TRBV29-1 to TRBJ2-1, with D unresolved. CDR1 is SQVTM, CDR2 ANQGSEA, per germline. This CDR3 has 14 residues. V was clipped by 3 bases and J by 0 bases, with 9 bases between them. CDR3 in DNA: TGCAGCGTTGACGCTGGCAGCTCCTACAATGAGCAGTTCTTC. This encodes CSVDAGSSYNEQFF.

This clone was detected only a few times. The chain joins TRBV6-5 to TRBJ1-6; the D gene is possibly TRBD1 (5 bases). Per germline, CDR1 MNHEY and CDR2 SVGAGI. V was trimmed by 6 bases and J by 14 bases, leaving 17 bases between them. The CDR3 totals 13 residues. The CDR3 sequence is CASSLGPSGSLHF. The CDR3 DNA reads TGTGCCAGCAGCCTCGGCCCCTCAGGGTCCCTCCACTTT.

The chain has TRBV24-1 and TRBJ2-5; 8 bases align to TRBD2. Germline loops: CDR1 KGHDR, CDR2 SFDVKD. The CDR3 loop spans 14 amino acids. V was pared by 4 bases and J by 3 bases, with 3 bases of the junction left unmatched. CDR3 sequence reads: CATSDPTSEETQYF. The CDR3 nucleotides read TGTGCCACCAGTGACCCGACTAGCGAAGAGACCCAGTACTTC.

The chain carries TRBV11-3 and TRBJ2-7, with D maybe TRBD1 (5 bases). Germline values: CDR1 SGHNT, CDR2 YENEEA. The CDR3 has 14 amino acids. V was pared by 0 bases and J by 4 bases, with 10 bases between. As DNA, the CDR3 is TGTGCCAGCAGCTTAGAGCCAGGGTTATACGAGCAGTACTTC. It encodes CASSLEPGLYEQYF.

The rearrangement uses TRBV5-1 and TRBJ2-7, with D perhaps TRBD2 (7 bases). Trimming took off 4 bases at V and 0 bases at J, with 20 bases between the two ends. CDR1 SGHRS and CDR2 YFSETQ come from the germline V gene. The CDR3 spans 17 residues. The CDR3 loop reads CASSDLGGPKSSYEQYF. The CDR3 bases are TGCGCCAGCAGCGACCTCGGGGGGCCTAAGAGCTCCTACGAGCAGTACTTC.

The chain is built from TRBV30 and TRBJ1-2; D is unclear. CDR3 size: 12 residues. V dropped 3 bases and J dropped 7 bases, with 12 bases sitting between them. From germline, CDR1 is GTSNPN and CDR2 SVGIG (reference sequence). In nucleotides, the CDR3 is TGTGCCTGGAGCCGGAGCTCGTTTGGCTACACCTTC. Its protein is CAWSRSSFGYTF. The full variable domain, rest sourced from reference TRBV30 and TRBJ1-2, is SQTIHQWPATLVQPVGSPLSLECTVEGTSNPNLYWYRQAAGRGLQLLFYSVGIGQISSEVPQNLSASRPQDRQFILSSKKLLLSDSGFYLCAWSRSSFGYTFGSGTRLTVV.

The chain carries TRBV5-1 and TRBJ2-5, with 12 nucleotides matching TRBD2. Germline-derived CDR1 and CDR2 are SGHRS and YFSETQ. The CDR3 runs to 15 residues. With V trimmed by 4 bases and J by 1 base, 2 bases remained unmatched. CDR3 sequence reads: CASSRTSGAQETQYF. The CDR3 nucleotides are TGCGCCAGCAGCCGGACTAGCGGGGCCCAAGAGACCCAGTACTTC.

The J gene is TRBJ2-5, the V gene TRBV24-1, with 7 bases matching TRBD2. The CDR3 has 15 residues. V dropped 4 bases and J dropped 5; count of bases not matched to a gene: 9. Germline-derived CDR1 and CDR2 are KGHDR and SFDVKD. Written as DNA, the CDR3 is TGTGCCACCAGTGAGGGGGGGACCCTCCGGGAGACCCAGTACTTC. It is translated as CATSEGGTLRETQYF.

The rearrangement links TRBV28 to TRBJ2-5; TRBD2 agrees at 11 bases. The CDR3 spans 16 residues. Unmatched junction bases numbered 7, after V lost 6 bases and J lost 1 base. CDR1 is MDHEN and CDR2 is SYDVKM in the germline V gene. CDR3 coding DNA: TGTGCCAGCAGCCCCGGACTAGCGGGCTTCCAAGAGACCCAGTACTTC. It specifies CASSPGLAGFQETQYF.

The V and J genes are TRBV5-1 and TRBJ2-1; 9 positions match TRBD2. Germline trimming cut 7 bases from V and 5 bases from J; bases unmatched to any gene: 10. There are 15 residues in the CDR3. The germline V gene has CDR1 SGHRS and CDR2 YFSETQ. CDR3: CASGFLAGRNNEQFF. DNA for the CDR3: TGCGCCAGCGGATTTCTAGCGGGGAGGAACAATGAGCAGTTCTTC.

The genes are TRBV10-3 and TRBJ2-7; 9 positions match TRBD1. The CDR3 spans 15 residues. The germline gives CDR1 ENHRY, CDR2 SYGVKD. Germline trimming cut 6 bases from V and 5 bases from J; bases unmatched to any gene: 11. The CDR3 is CAIRPGTGMENEQYF. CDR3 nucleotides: TGTGCCATCAGGCCAGGGACAGGGATGGAAAACGAGCAGTACTTC.

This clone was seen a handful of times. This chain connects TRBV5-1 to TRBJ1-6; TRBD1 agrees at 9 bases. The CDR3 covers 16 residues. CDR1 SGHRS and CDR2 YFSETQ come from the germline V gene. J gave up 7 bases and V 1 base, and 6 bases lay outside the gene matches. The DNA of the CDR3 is TGCGCCAGCAGCTTGAATTCGGACAGGGGCAATTCACCCCTCCACTTT. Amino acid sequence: CASSLNSDRGNSPLHF.

CDR3 sequence reads: CAWKDRDNYGYTF. Written as DNA, the CDR3 is TGTGCCTGGAAGGACAGGGATAACTATGGCTACACCTTC. The chain employs TRBV30 and TRBJ1-2; 8 bases agree with TRBD1. Per the germline V gene, CDR1 is GTSNPN and CDR2 is SVGIG (reference sequence). V was clipped by 4 bases and J by 1 base; unmatched bases: 2. CDR3 length equals 13 residues. Together with reference TRBV30 and TRBJ1-2, the CDR3 gives the full variable domain: SQTIHQWPATLVQPVGSPLSLECTVEGTSNPNLYWYRQAAGRGLQLLFYSVGIGQISSEVPQNLSASRPQDRQFILSSKKLLLSDSGFYLCAWKDRDNYGYTFGSGTRLTVV.

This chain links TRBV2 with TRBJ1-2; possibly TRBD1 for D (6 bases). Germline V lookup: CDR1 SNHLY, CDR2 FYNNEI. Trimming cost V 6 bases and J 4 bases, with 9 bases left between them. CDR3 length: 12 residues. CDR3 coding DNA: TGTGCCAGCAGGCGGACAGCCTATGGCTACACCTTC. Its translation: CASRRTAYGYTF.

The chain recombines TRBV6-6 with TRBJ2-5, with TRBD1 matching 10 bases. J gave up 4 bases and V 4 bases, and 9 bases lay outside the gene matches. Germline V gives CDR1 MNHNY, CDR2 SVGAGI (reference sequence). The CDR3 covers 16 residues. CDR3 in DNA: TGTGCCAGCAGTTCCCCCTCGACAGGGGGCGCAGAGACCCAGTACTTC. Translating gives CASSSPSTGGAETQYF.

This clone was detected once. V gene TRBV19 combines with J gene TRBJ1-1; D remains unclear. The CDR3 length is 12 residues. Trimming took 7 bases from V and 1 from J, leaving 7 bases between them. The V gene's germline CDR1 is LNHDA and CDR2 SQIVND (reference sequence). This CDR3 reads CASISGNTEAFF. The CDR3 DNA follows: TGTGCCAGTATATCAGGGAACACTGAAGCTTTCTTT.

The CDR3 DNA reads as TGTGCCAGCAACGAAGGAGGTAGGAACGAGCAGTACTTC. This sequence encodes CASNEGGRNEQYF. V usage is TRBV3-1 (or the pseudogene TRBV3-2) and J usage is TRBJ2-7; a possible D gene is TRBD2 (5 bases). The CDR3 length is 13 residues. Germline V gene sequence: CDR1 LGHDT, CDR2 YNNKEL (reference sequence). Trimming removed 7 bases at V and 5 bases at J, with 15 bases between.

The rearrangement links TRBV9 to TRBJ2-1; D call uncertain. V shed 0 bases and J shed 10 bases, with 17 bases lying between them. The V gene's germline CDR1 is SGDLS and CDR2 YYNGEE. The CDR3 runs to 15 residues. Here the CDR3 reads CASSVGAAPAREQFF. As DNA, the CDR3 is TGTGCCAGCAGCGTAGGGGCCGCCCCCGCCCGCGAGCAGTTCTTC.

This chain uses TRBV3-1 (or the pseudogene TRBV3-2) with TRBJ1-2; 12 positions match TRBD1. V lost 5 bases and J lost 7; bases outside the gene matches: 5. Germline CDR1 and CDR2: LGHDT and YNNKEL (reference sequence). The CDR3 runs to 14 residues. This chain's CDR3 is CASSEGQGAGGYTF. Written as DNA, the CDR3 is TGTGCCAGCAGCGAGGGACAGGGGGCGGGTGGCTACACCTTC.

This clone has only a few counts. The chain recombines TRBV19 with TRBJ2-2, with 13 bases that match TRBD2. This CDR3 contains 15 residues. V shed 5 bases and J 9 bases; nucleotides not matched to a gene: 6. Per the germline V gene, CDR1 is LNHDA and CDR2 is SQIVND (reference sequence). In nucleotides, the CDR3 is TGTGCCAGTAGTCCGGGACTAGCGGGGACCCGGGAGCTGTTTTTT. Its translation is CASSPGLAGTRELFF.

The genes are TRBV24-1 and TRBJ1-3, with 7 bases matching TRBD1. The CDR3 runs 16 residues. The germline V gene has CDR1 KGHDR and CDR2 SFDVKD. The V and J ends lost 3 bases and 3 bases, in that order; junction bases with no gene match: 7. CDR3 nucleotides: TGTGCCACCAGTGATCCTCGACAGGGCGGTGGAAACACCATATATTTT. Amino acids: CATSDPRQGGGNTIYF.

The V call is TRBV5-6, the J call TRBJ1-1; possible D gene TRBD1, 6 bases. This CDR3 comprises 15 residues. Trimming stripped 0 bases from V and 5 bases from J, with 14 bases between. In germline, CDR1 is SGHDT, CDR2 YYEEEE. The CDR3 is CASSLERYRATEAFF. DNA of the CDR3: TGTGCCAGCAGCTTGGAGCGTTACAGGGCAACTGAAGCTTTCTTT.

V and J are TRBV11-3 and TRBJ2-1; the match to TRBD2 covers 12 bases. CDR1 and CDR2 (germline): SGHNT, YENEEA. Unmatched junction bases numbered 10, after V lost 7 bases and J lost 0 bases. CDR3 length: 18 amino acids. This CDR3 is CASTKELAGGPSYNEQFF. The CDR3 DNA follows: TGTGCCAGCACCAAAGAGCTAGCGGGGGGGCCCTCCTACAATGAGCAGTTCTTC.

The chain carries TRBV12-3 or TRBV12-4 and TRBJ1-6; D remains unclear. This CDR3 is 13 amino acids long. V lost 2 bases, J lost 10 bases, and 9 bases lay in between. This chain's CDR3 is CASSLWERSPLHF. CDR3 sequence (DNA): TGTGCCAGCAGTTTATGGGAGCGGTCACCCCTCCACTTT.

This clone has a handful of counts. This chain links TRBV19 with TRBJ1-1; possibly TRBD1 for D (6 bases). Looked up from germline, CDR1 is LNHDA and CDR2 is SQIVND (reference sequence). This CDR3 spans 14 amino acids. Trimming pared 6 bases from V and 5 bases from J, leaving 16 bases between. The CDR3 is CASRDSVGGTEAFF. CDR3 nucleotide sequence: TGTGCCAGTAGGGACAGCGTCGGGGGGACTGAAGCTTTCTTT.

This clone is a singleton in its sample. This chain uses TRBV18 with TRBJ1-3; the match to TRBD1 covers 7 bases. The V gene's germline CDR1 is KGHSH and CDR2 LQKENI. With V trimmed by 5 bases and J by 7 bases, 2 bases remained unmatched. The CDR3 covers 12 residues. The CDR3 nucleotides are TGTGCCAGCTCAAAACAGGGGAACACCATATATTTT. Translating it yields CASSKQGNTIYF.

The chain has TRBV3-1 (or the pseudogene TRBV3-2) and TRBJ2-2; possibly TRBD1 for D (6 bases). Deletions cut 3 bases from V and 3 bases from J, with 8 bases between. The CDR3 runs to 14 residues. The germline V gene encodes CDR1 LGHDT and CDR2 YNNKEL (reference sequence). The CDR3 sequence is CASSQGADTGELFF. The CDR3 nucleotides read TGTGCCAGCAGCCAGGGGGCGGACACCGGGGAGCTGTTTTTT.

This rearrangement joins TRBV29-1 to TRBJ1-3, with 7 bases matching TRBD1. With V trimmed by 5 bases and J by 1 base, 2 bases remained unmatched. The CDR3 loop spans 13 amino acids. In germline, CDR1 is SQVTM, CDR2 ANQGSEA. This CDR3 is CSVQTGSGNTIYF. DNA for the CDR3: TGCAGCGTTCAGACAGGGTCTGGAAACACCATATATTTT.

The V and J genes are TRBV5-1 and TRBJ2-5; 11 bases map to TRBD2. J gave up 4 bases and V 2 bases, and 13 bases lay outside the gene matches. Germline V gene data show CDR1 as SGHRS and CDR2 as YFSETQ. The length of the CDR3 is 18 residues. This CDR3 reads CASSLTPELAGVGETQYF. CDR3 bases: TGCGCCAGCAGCTTAACGCCGGAACTAGCGGGAGTCGGAGAGACCCAGTACTTC.

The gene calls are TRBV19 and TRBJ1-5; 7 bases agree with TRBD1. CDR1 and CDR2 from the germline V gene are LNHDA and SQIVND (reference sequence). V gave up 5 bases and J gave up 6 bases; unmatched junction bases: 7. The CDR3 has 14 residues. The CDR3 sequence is CASSADRDSQPQHF. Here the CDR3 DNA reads TGTGCCAGTAGTGCCGACCGGGACAGTCAGCCCCAGCATTTT. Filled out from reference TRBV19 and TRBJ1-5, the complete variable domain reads DGGITQSPKYLFRKEGQNVTLSCEQNLNHDAMYWYRQDPGQGLRLIYYSQIVNDFQKGDIAEGYSVSREKKESFPLTVTSAQKNPTAFYLCASSADRDSQPQHFGDGTRLSIL.

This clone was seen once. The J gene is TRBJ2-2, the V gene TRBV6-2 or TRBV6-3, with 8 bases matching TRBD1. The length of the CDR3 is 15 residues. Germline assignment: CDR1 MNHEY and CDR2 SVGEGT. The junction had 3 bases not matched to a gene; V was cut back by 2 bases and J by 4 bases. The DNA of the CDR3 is TGTGCCAGCAGTTACGTAGGACAGGGCACCGGGGAGCTGTTTTTT. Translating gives CASSYVGQGTGELFF.